A single sample is the source of the 16 T cell receptor beta chains below, sequenced in a study of beta chain features in type 1 diabetes (dated by TCRdb to 2016 to 2019). Their cognate antigens are unknown. The paper as a whole reports these results and caveats: Type 1 diabetes patients showed a moderate but significant shortening of TCRB CDR3 length in all four CD4+ subsets.

The library was made by the immunoSEQ multiplex PCR assay. The entire isolated RNA was reverse transcribed using the High Capacity cDNA Reverse Transcription Kit, and thus expressed TCRB transcripts were sequenced. Imported from immuneACCESS, the table was reduced by TCRdb to in-frame sequences with V and J called. These copies leave out some clones; in studies compared against another copy, an unresolved V gene accounts for under half, and the cause of the remainder is not known. This sample comprises 150,000 to 200,000 clones, 50% to 70% of them detected only once. The top ten clonotypes cover nearly 0.09% of the sample. Sequenced sample: naive CD4+ T cells from blood. Explained via the paper, the cell subset or site label denotes: true naive CD4+ T cells. Receptor source: a man in his thirties or forties with type 1 diabetes.

This clone was seen more than once but under ten times. Other DNA sequences in the same sample also yield this CDR3. The chain links TRBV9 to TRBJ2-3; D call uncertain. Looked up from germline, CDR1 is SGDLS and CDR2 is YYNGEE. The ends were cut back, 0 bases at V and 1 base at J, with 6 bases in the middle. The CDR3 is 14 amino acids. CDR3 sequence: CASSVEPGTDTQYF. The CDR3, as DNA: TGTGCCAGCAGCGTAGAACCAGGCACAGATACGCAGTATTTT.

The chain recombines TRBV7-2 with TRBJ2-7; the match to TRBD1 covers 7 bases. The J segment lost 6 bases and the V segment lost 5 bases, leaving 10 bases of the junction unmatched. The V gene's germline CDR1 is SGHTA and CDR2 FQGNSA. The CDR3 covers 14 residues. CDR3 bases: TGTGCCAGCAGCCCTCGGGACAGTCGCTCCGAGCAGTACTTC. Protein: CASSPRDSRSEQYF.

A few counts support this clone. This sequence joins TRBV13 and TRBJ2-5; 10 bases map to TRBD1. From germline, CDR1 is PRHDT and CDR2 FYEKMQ (reference sequence). The CDR3 covers 16 residues. Trimming took 0 bases from V and 6 from J; bases not matched to a gene: 7. CDR3 region: CASSLGLGQGMQTQYF. Written as DNA, the CDR3 is TGTGCCAGCAGCTTAGGCCTGGGACAGGGGATGCAGACCCAGTACTTC.

This clone has only a few counts. The chain recombines TRBV29-1 with TRBJ2-7, with D possibly being TRBD2 (5 bases). Trimming took off 4 bases at V and 7 bases at J, with 11 bases between the two ends. The CDR3 runs to 11 residues. The germline V gene encodes CDR1 SQVTM and CDR2 ANQGSEA. Here the CDR3 reads CSVADYGEQYF. CDR3 in DNA: TGCAGCGTTGCTGACTACGGGGAGCAGTACTTC.

The chain couples TRBV9 to TRBJ2-5, with TRBD1 matching 8 bases. The length of the CDR3 is 14 residues. Germline V CDR1 and CDR2: SGDLS, YYNGEE. V lost 1 base, J lost 4 bases, and 3 bases stayed unmatched. CDR3 nucleotides: TGTGCCAGCAGCGTACAGGGGGCCGTAGAGACCCAGTACTTC. Its translation: CASSVQGAVETQYF.

CDR3 residues: CASAITRGLASHNEQFF. CDR3 nucleotide sequence: TGTGCTAGTGCCATTACACGGGGACTAGCGAGCCACAATGAGCAGTTCTTC. This rearrangement joins TRBV12-5 to TRBJ2-1; 10 nucleotides line up with TRBD2. V trimming: 7 bases; J trimming: 5 bases; junction bases outside the gene matches: 14. The germline gives CDR1 LGHNT, CDR2 FRNRAP. CDR3 length: 17 amino acids.

The V call is TRBV4-1, the J call TRBJ2-5, with D possibly called TRBD1 or TRBD2 (5 bases each). V was shortened by 0 bases and J by 5 bases, with 19 bases between the two germline ends. Germline CDR1 reads MGHRA; CDR2 reads YSYEKL. The CDR3 totals 17 residues. CDR3 bases: TGCGCCAGCAGCCAAGAGGGGCAAGGAGTCGGGGCGGAGACCCAGTACTTC. Translated: CASSQEGQGVGAETQYF.

The rearrangement joins TRBV29-1 to TRBJ1-2; the match to TRBD1 covers 10 bases. This CDR3 is built from 13 residues. With V trimmed by 8 bases and J by 6 bases, 9 bases remained unmatched. Germline assignment: CDR1 SQVTM and CDR2 ANQGSEA. CDR3 nucleotide sequence: TGCAGCACCGCGACAGGGGGCGTGGATGGCTACACCTTC. Protein: CSTATGGVDGYTF.

This sequence joins TRBV29-1 and TRBJ2-2, with D tentatively TRBD1 (6 bases). Trimming cost V 4 bases and J 2 bases, with 11 bases left between them. Per the germline V gene, CDR1 is SQVTM and CDR2 is ANQGSEA. This CDR3 spans 14 amino acids. The CDR3 loop is CSVGRGGNTGELFF. The CDR3 bases are TGCAGCGTTGGCAGGGGCGGCAACACCGGGGAGCTGTTTTTT.

The chain links TRBV11-3 to TRBJ1-5, with D perhaps TRBD1 (5 bases). Germline-derived CDR1 and CDR2 are SGHNT and YENEEA. Trimming stripped 1 base from V and 2 bases from J, with 12 bases between. CDR3 length: 16 residues. The CDR3 region is CASSLAEGRGNQPQHF. CDR3 coding DNA: TGTGCCAGCAGCTTAGCGGAGGGCAGGGGCAATCAGCCCCAGCATTTT.

This sequence joins TRBV29-1 and TRBJ1-2; D is perhaps TRBD1 (5 bases). CDR1 and CDR2 from the germline V gene are SQVTM and ANQGSEA. V shed 6 bases and J shed 3 bases, with 14 bases lying between them. The CDR3 runs to 13 residues. The CDR3, as DNA: TGCAGCGTCGGGGTCTTAGGGGACTATGGCTACACCTTC. It encodes CSVGVLGDYGYTF.

The V gene is TRBV30, the J gene TRBJ1-5; D may be TRBD1 (6 bases). This CDR3 has 14 amino acids. Germline V gives CDR1 GTSNPN, CDR2 SVGIG (reference sequence). Trimming pared 3 bases from V and 5 bases from J, leaving 14 bases between. The CDR3 protein is CAWRATGPHQPQHF. CDR3 in DNA: TGTGCCTGGAGAGCGACAGGCCCCCATCAGCCCCAGCATTTT.

This clone was picked up a small number of times. V and J are TRBV27 and TRBJ2-7, with D perhaps matching TRBD1 (6 bases). Germline V gene lookup returns CDR1 MNHEY and CDR2 SMNVEV (reference sequence). V was shortened by 2 bases and J by 13 bases, with 18 bases between the two germline ends. The length of the CDR3 is 13 residues. CDR3 DNA: TGTGCCAGCAGTTTAAGAACAGGGAACGGGCATTACTTC. Translation: CASSLRTGNGHYF.

The J gene is TRBJ1-5, the V gene TRBV30; the D is unclear. From germline, CDR1 is GTSNPN and CDR2 SVGIG (reference sequence). This CDR3 spans 16 amino acids. Trimming cost V 0 bases and J 1 base, with 13 bases left between them. CDR3 residues: CAWSVRSGGSNQPQHF. The CDR3 coding sequence is TGTGCCTGGAGTGTACGATCGGGCGGGAGCAATCAGCCCCAGCATTTT. Looking up the rest from reference TRBV30 and TRBJ1-5 gives the full variable domain: SQTIHQWPATLVQPVGSPLSLECTVEGTSNPNLYWYRQAAGRGLQLLFYSVGIGQISSEVPQNLSASRPQDRQFILSSKKLLLSDSGFYLCAWSVRSGGSNQPQHFGDGTRLSIL.

The chain uses TRBV14 and TRBJ2-5, with D hard to call. CDR3 length equals 14 residues. The germline V gene encodes CDR1 SGHDN and CDR2 FVKESK. V was cut by 0 bases and J by 8 bases, with 13 bases left in between. The CDR3 coding sequence is TGTGCCAGCAGCCAAGAGTCACCGGCAAGCACCCAGTACTTC. It yields the protein CASSQESPASTQYF. Full variable domain (outside the CDR3, taken from reference TRBV14 and TRBJ2-5): EAGVTQFPSHSVIEKGQTVTLRCDPISGHDNLYWYRRVMGKEIKFLLHFVKESKQDESGMPNNRFLAERTGGTYSTLKVQPAELEDSGVYFCASSQESPASTQYFGPGTRLLVL.

The rearrangement uses TRBV30 and TRBJ1-2; D is unresolved. Trimming removed 2 bases from V and 9 bases from J, with 16 bases in between. Germline CDR1 is GTSNPN and CDR2 is SVGIG (reference sequence). The CDR3 has 13 amino acids. CDR3 region: CAWSIASGARYTF. Here the CDR3 DNA reads TGTGCCTGGAGTATCGCTTCTGGTGCACGCTACACCTTC.